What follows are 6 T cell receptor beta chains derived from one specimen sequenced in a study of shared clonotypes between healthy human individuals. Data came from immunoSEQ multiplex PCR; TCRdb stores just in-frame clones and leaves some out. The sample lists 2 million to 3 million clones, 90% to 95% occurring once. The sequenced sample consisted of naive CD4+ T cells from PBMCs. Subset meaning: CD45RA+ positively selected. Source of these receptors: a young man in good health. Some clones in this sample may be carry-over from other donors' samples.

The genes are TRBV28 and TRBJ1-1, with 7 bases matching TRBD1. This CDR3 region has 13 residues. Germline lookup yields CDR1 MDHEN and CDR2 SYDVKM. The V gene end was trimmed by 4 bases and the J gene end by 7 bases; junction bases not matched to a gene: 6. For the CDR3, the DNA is TGTGCCAGCAGTTCGTCAGGGGGGAGTGAAGCTTTCTTT. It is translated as CASSSSGGSEAFF.

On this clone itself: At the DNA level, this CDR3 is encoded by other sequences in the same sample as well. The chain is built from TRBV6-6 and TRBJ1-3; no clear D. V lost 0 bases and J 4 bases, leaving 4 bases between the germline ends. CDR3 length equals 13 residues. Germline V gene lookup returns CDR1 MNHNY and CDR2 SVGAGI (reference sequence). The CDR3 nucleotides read TGTGCCAGCAGTTACTCCTTGGGAAACACCATATATTTT. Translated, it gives CASSYSLGNTIYF.

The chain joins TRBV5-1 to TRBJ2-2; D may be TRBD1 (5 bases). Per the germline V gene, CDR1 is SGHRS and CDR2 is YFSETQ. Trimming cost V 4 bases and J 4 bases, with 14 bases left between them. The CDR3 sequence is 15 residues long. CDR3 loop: CASSAAPQGTGELFF. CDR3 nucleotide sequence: TGCGCCAGCAGCGCGGCGCCCCAGGGCACCGGGGAGCTGTTTTTT.

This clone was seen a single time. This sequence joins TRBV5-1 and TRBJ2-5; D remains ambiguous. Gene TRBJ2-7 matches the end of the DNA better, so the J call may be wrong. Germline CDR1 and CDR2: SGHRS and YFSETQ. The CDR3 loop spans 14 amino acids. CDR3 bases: TGCGCCAGCAGCTTGGACACTATGTCGTACGAGCAGTACTTC. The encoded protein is CASSLDTMSYEQYF.

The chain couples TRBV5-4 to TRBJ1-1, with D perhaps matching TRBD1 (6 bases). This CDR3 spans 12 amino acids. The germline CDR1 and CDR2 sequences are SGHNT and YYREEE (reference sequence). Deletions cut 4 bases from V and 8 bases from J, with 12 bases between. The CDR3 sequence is CASSTGTLEAFF. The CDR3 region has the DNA TGTGCCAGCAGCACCGGGACATTAGAAGCTTTCTTT.

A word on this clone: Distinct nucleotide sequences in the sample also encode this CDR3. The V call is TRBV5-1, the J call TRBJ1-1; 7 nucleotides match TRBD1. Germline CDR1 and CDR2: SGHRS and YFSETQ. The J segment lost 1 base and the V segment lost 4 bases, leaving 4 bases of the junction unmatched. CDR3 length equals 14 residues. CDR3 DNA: TGCGCCAGCAGCCAAGACAGGGCGAACACTGAAGCTTTCTTT. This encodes CASSQDRANTEAFF.